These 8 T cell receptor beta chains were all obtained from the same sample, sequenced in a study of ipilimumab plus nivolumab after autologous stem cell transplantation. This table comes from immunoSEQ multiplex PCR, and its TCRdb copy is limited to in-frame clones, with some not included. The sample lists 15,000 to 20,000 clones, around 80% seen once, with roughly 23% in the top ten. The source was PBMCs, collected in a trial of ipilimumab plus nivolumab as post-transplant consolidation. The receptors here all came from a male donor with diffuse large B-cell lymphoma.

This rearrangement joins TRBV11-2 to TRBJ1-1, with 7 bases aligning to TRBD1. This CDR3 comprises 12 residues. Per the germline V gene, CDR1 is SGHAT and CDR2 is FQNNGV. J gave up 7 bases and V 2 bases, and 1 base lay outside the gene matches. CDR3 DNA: TGTGCCAGCAGCTTAAACAGGGGTGAAGCTTTCTTT. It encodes CASSLNRGEAFF.

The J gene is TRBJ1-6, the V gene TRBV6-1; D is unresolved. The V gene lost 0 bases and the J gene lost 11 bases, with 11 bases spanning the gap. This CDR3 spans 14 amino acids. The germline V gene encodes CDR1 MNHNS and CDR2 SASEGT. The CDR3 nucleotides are TGTGCCAGCAGTGAAGCACTGAAGGCCGCACCCCTCCACTTT. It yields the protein CASSEALKAAPLHF.

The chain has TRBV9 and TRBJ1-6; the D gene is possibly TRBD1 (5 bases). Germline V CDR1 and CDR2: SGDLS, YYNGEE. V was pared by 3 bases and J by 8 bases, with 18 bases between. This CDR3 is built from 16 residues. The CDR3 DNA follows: TGTGCCAGCAGCGACAATCCAGGGAGTCGGGATTCACCCCTCCACTTT. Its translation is CASSDNPGSRDSPLHF. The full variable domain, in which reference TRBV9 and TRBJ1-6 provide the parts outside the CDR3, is DSGVTQTPKHLITATGQRVTLRCSPRSGDLSVYWYQQSLDQGLQFLIQYYNGEERAKGNILERFSAQQFPDLHSELNLSSLELGDSALYFCASSDNPGSRDSPLHFGNGTRLTVT.

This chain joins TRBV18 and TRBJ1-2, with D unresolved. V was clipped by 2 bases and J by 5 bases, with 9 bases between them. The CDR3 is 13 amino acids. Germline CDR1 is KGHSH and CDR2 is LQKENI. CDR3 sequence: CASSPTDNYGYTF. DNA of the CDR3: TGTGCCAGCTCACCAACGGATAATTATGGCTACACCTTC.

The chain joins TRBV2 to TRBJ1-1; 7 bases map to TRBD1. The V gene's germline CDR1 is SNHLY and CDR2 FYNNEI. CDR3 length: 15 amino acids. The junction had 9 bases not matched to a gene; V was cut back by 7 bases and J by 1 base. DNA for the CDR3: TGTGCCAGCATATCAGACAGGGCCCCGAACACTGAAGCTTTCTTT. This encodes CASISDRAPNTEAFF.

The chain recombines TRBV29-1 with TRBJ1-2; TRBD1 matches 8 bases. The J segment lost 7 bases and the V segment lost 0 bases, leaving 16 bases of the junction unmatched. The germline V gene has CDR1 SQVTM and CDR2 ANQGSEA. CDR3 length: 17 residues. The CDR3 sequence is CSVEEGTGFWTSSGYTF. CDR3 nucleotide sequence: TGCAGCGTTGAAGAAGGGACAGGATTCTGGACTTCCTCTGGCTACACCTTC.

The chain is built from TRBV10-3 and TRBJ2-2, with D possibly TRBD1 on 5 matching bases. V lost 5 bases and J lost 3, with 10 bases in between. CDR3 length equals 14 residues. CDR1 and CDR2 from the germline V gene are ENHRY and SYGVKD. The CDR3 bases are TGTGCCATCAGTAGAGACAGAGACACCGGGGAGCTGTTTTTT. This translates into CAISRDRDTGELFF.

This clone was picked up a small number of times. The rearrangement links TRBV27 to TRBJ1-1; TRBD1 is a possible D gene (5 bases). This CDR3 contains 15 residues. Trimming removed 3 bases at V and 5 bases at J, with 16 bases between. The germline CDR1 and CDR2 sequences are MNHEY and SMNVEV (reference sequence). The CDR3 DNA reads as TGTGCCAGCAGTTTGATAGCTTTGGGGGGTACTGAAGCTTTCTTT. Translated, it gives CASSLIALGGTEAFF.